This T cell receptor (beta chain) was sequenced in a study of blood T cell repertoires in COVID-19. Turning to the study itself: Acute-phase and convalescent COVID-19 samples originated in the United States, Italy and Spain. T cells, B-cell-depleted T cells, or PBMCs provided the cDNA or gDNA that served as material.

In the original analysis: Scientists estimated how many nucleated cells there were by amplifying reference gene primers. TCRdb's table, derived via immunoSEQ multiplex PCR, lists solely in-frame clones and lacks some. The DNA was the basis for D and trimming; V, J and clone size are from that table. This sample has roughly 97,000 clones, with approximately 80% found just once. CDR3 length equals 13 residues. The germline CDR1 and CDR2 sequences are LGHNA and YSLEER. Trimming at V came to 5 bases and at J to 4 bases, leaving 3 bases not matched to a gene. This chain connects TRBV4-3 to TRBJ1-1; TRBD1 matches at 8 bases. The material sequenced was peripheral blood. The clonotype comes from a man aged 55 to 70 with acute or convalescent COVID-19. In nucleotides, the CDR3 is TGCGCCAGCAGCTCGACAGGGGTCACTGAAGCTTTCTTT. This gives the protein CASSSTGVTEAFF.